The clone carrying this T cell receptor beta chain was seen only a few times. What it binds is not known. The sample comes from a study of beta chain features in type 1 diabetes. Notes on the study in general: Across all four CD4+ subsets, people with type 1 diabetes showed modestly shorter TCRB CDR3s.

Since all of the isolated RNA was reverse transcribed, expressed TCRB transcripts were what got sequenced. An average of around 3.9 million reads was obtained for naive, central memory and regulatory T cell samples. Sequenced by immunoSEQ multiplex PCR; TCRdb stores in-frame clones only, minus some. The sample lists 310,000 or so clones, about a tenth seen once, with about 1% in the top ten. V lost 8 bases and J 4 bases, leaving 9 bases between the germline ends. CDR3 size: 12 residues. Looked up from germline, CDR1 is MNHEY and CDR2 is SVGAGI. Each of the sorted populations had a purity greater than 98%.

The V call is TRBV6-5, the J call TRBJ1-5; unclear D gene. The receptor was derived from a man younger than 40 with type 1 diabetes. Sequencing was done on a sample of central memory CD4+ T cells from blood. CDR3 protein: CASSSVNQPQHF. In DNA form, the CDR3 reads TGTGCCAGCTCTAGTGTTAATCAGCCCCAGCATTTT.